The entry that follows covers one T cell receptor (beta chain) sequence. What antigen it recognizes has not been identified. No much larger clone exists at a distance of one base, and base qualities are not known. Participants in the prospective study were aged roughly 18 to 90 years, lived in 20 to 30 United States geographic areas, and enrolled through a virtual design. Cohort assignment in the prospective study relied on participant-reported clinical history from a screening survey and a study questionnaire. In the prospective study, mobile phlebotomists collected whole blood, serum and a nasopharyngeal or oropharyngeal swab from each participant. Participants in the prospective study had the option to provide additional blood draws and questionnaires over a roughly 2-month period. Prospective study blood samples were shipped either frozen or at room temperature before DNA extraction. The sample originates from a study of blood T cell repertoires in COVID-19 (dated by TCRdb to 2019 to 2021). Regarding the complete study: The collaborator samples originated in the United States, Italy and Spain and spanned the acute and convalescent phases of COVID-19. The material from the prospective study consisted of cDNA or gDNA derived from T cells, B-cell-depleted T cells, or PBMCs. Subjects who had been exposed to COVID-19, were actively infected with it, or had recovered from it provided the deeply sampled blood TCRbeta repertoires that made up the dataset. A freely available public database, intended as a resource for researchers studying the immune response to SARS-CoV-2, is where the repertoires were released. Samples came from the ongoing ImmuneRACE study (first 160 participants) plus 1,254 subjects from 6 global collaborators. The sample metadata nearly always contained a de-identified subject ID, COVID-19 status, age in years and sex. Where HLA class I and class II types were available, the types were taken from metadata supplied by the sample provider, not from assay-based typing.

The immunoSEQ Assay, a bias-controlled multiplex PCR, was used to amplify TCRbeta CDR3 regions from genomic DNA. The authors processed their data as follows. Within the assay, amplification of reference gene primers was used to estimate how many nucleated cells each sample contained. To quantify the absolute abundance of each unique TCRbeta CDR3 rearrangement, sequence reads were collapsed and filtered. For each sample, productive Simpson clonality was calculated by taking the square root of Simpson's diversity index across productive rearrangements. Not all clones reach the TCRdb copy of this immuneACCESS table, which keeps in-frame sequences only. Checked studies attribute under half of the gap to unresolved V genes and leave the rest unexplained. V and J calls and clone size are given by that table; D and trimming were obtained from the DNA. In all, the sample holds some 170,000 clones, and roughly 87% of those were seen once. The ten largest account for about 1.2% of the sample.

Study-level results and caveats: The amount of clinical and demographic metadata varied by source and participant and was provided uncurated.

V loses 6 bases, J loses 3 bases, and the germline ends lie 8 bases apart. The CDR3 runs 12 amino acids, cysteine and phenylalanine included. Here the CDR3 DNA is all that survives: 36 bases in frame from base 1. The CDR1 and CDR2 encoded by the germline V gene are SGHDN and FVKESK. The V and J genes are TRBV14 and TRBJ1-2, with the D gene too uncertain to name. What was sequenced was PBMCs or T cells enriched from blood (not recorded which). The source of this sequence is a human donor with acute COVID-19. The donor label of this sample is uncertain. The nucleotides read TGTGCCAGCAGTACGGGGTACTATGGCTACACCTTC. This encodes CASSTGYYGYTF.